These 7 T cell receptor beta chains share one sample of origin, sequenced in a study of blood T cell repertoires in COVID-19. Repertoires were generated with immunoSEQ multiplex PCR, while TCRdb's copy carries only in-frame clones and drops some. The sample includes some 300,000 clones, just under 90% of them seen just once. The sequencing sample was made of PBMCs or T cells enriched from blood (not recorded which). The source is a woman between 50 and 59 years old who had been exposed to COVID-19.

V gene TRBV4-1 combines with J gene TRBJ2-7, with D possibly TRBD1 on 5 matching bases. Germline V gene lookup returns CDR1 MGHRA and CDR2 YSYEKL. Trimming stripped 4 bases from V and 2 bases from J, with 18 bases between. The CDR3 covers 16 residues. The CDR3 bases are TGCGCCAGCAGCCCAGAGGTGACAGAGAAGGCCTACGAGCAGTACTTC. It is translated as CASSPEVTEKAYEQYF.

The chain carries TRBV4-1 and TRBJ2-7; TRBD1 aligns across 9 bases. The CDR3 is made up of 17 amino acids. Germline lookup yields CDR1 MGHRA and CDR2 YSYEKL. V lost 0 bases, J lost 2 bases, and 8 bases stayed unmatched. The CDR3: CASSQDGGTGITYEQYF. CDR3 DNA: TGCGCCAGCAGCCAAGACGGGGGGACAGGGATTACCTACGAGCAGTACTTC.

This chain joins TRBV28 and TRBJ1-1, with D unresolved. Trimming left V 7 bases short and J 0 bases short, with 12 bases between. This CDR3 has 14 amino acids. Per germline, CDR1 MDHEN and CDR2 SYDVKM. CDR3 coding DNA: TGTGCCAGCAAGAGTCCGGGGATGAACACTGAAGCTTTCTTT. Amino acids: CASKSPGMNTEAFF. The whole variable domain, remainder taken from reference TRBV28 and TRBJ1-1, is DVKVTQSSRYLVKRTGEKVFLECVQDMDHENMFWYRQDPGLGLRLIYFSYDVKMKEKGDIPEGYSVSREKKERFSLILESASTNQTSMYLCASKSPGMNTEAFFGQGTRLTVV.

This chain uses TRBV7-9 with TRBJ1-2; TRBD1 matches 9 bases. CDR3 length equals 14 residues. Per germline, CDR1 SEHNR and CDR2 FQNEAQ (reference sequence). V trimming: 4 bases; J trimming: 4 bases; junction bases outside the gene matches: 4. The CDR3 protein is CASSSADRGYGYTF. In DNA form, the CDR3 reads TGTGCCAGCAGCTCCGCGGACAGGGGCTATGGCTACACCTTC.

This sequence joins TRBV7-9 and TRBJ2-7, with TRBD1 identical over 10 bases. Looked up from germline, CDR1 is SEHNR and CDR2 is FQNEAQ (reference sequence). With 5 bases clipped from V and 5 bases from J, the junction kept 6 bases outside the gene matches. The CDR3 spans 14 residues. The DNA of the CDR3 is TGTGCCAGCAGCAAAAGACAGGGGGCTCACGAGCAGTACTTC. Translated: CASSKRQGAHEQYF. Drawing the rest from reference TRBV7-9 and TRBJ2-7, the complete variable domain is DTGVSQNPRHKITKRGQNVTFRCDPISEHNRLYWYRQTLGQGPEFLTYFQNEAQLEKSRLLSDRFSAERPKGSFSTLEIQRTEQGDSAMYLCASSKRQGAHEQYFGPGTRLTVT.

The CDR3 loop reads CASSSRTTSTDTQYF. Here the CDR3 DNA reads TGTGCCAGCAGCTCACGGACAACTAGCACAGATACGCAGTATTTT. V usage is TRBV7-9 and J usage is TRBJ2-3, with D perhaps matching TRBD1 (5 bases). Germline V CDR1 and CDR2: SEHNR, FQNEAQ (reference sequence). V lost 4 bases to trimming and J lost 0 bases, with 11 bases between them. This CDR3 is built from 15 residues.

This sequence joins TRBV29-1 and TRBJ2-7, with TRBD1 matching 11 bases. V dropped 5 bases and J dropped 0; count of bases not matched to a gene: 9. CDR3 length equals 16 residues. Looked up from germline, CDR1 is SQVTM and CDR2 is ANQGSEA. CDR3 residues: CSVSGQGAVRSYEQYF. DNA of the CDR3: TGCAGCGTTTCCGGACAGGGGGCCGTACGCTCCTACGAGCAGTACTTC.